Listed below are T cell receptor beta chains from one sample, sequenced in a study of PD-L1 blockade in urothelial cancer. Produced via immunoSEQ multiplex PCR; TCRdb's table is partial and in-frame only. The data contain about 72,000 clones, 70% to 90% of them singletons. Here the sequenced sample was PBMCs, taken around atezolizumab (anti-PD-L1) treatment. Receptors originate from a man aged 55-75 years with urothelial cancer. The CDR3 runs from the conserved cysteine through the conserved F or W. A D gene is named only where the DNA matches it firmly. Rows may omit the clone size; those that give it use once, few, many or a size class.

DNA: TGCGCCAGCAGCCCAACAGGGGGTAGTCAGCCCCAGCATTTT
CDR3: CASSPTGGSQPQHF
V: TRBV4-3
size: .
J: TRBJ1-5
D: TRBD1

DNA: TGCGCCAGCAGCCAAGACGGGACAGGGAATGAAAAACTGTTTTTT
CDR3: CASSQDGTGNEKLFF
V: TRBV5-1
size: .
J: TRBJ1-4
D: TRBD1

DNA: TGTGCCAGCAGCTTAGGTTTTAGCGGGGGGGCGTACGAGCAGTACTTC
CDR3: CASSLGFSGGAYEQYF
V: TRBV7-2
size: .
J: TRBJ2-7
D: TRBD2

DNA: TGTGCCAGCAAACGCAGAATTAACTACGAGCAGTACTTC
CDR3: CASKRRINYEQYF
V: TRBV2
size: .
J: TRBJ2-7
D: .

DNA: TGTGCCAGCAGTTACGAGGTTACCGGGACTAGCTACAATGAGCAGTTCTTC
CDR3: CASSYEVTGTSYNEQFF
V: TRBV7-2
size: once
J: TRBJ2-1
D: TRBD2

DNA: TGCGCCAGCTTAGCGGGGGGGACGAGCACAGATACGCAGTATTTT
CDR3: CASLAGGTSTDTQYF
V: TRBV5-1
size: .
J: TRBJ2-3
D: TRBD2

DNA: TGTGCCAGCAACCGAAACAGGGGTAGAAGTGAAAAACTGTTTTTT
CDR3: CASNRNRGRSEKLFF
V: TRBV2
size: .
J: TRBJ1-4
D: TRBD1

DNA: TGTGCCACGGCTGCAGGGTCCTACAATGAGCAGTTCTTC
CDR3: CATAAGSYNEQFF
V: TRBV19
size: medium-sized
J: TRBJ2-1
D: .

DNA: TGTGCCTGGAGTCCGAGCTCCTACGAGCAGTACTTC
CDR3: CAWSPSSYEQYF
V: TRBV30
size: .
J: TRBJ2-7
D: .

DNA: TGTGCCAGCAGTTTACCCTTGCCCTATGCAGATACGCAGTATTTT
CDR3: CASSLPLPYADTQYF
V: TRBV28
size: .
J: TRBJ2-3
D: .

DNA: TGTGCCAGCAGCCGACGAAGCGGGGGGGCAGACCCAGATACGCAGTATTTT
CDR3: CASSRRSGGADPDTQYF
V: TRBV14
size: .
J: TRBJ2-3
D: TRBD2

DNA: TGTGCCAGCAGCAAAGACAGGGTCGGCAATCAGCCCCAGCATTTT
CDR3: CASSKDRVGNQPQHF
V: TRBV7-9
size: .
J: TRBJ1-5
D: TRBD1

DNA: TGTGCCAGCAGCTCAACAGGGCCAAACACTGAAGCTTTCTTT
CDR3: CASSSTGPNTEAFF
V: TRBV11-2
size: .
J: TRBJ1-1
D: .

DNA: TGTGCCAGCAGTTTCGAGGGCTTACAGGGGCCCCCATCAGTTGAAGCTTTCTTT
CDR3: CASSFEGLQGPPSVEAFF
V: TRBV27
size: few
J: TRBJ1-1
D: TRBD1

DNA: TGTGCCATCAGTGAGTCGAGTGCCACGCCGGGGGAGGACTACGAGCAGTACTTC
CDR3: CAISESSATPGEDYEQYF
V: TRBV10-3
size: once
J: TRBJ2-7
D: .

DNA: TGTGCCAGTAGTATGGGACTAGGGTACGAGACCCAGTACTTC
CDR3: CASSMGLGYETQYF
V: TRBV19
size: .
J: TRBJ2-5
D: TRBD2

DNA: TGTGCCAGCAGCTTAGCTGGAGGACAGCAGTATGGCTACACCTTC
CDR3: CASSLAGGQQYGYTF
V: TRBV7-2
size: .
J: TRBJ1-2
D: .

DNA: TGTGCCAGTAGTATTCAAGGGACAGGGATCGACGAGCAGTACTTC
CDR3: CASSIQGTGIDEQYF
V: TRBV19
size: .
J: TRBJ2-7
D: TRBD1

DNA: TGTGCCAGCAGCCCGCGACAGGGATGGAACACTGAAGCTTTCTTT
CDR3: CASSPRQGWNTEAFF
V: TRBV7-2
size: .
J: TRBJ1-1
D: TRBD1

DNA: TGCAGCGTTGGTTTTAGACAGAACACCGGGGAGCTGTTTTTT
CDR3: CSVGFRQNTGELFF
V: TRBV29-1
size: .
J: TRBJ2-2
D: .

DNA: TGTGCCAGCAGCCCAAGGACAGGGGGCTCTAATTCACCCCTCCACTTT
CDR3: CASSPRTGGSNSPLHF
V: TRBV13
size: .
J: TRBJ1-6
D: TRBD1

DNA: TGCGCCAGCAGCTTGGCCGTTGGGGCCGGGGGTAGCTACACCTTC
CDR3: CASSLAVGAGGSYTF
V: TRBV5-1
size: .
J: TRBJ1-2
D: .